Each of the 26 T cell receptor beta chains below was sequenced from the same sample in a study of human T cells and chemical hapten exposure. TCRdb re-derived calls from the RACE reads in MiXCR, one entry per CDR3 protein. The table records about 47,000 distinct CDR3 sequences, roughly 4.2% of them present only once. Described time point: healthy volunteer bleed at 2 weeks. Before extraction, the whole blood was not fractionated, and total RNA was taken from it. The specimen sequenced was whole blood. These receptors all come from a human donor in good health. Some clones in this sample may be carry-over from other donors' samples.

The gene calls are TRBV5-1 and TRBJ2-2, with D perhaps TRBD1 or TRBD2 (5 bases each). The germline V gene has CDR1 SGHRS and CDR2 YFSETQ. V lost 5 bases and J 5 bases, leaving 16 bases between the germline ends. This CDR3 is built from 15 residues. The CDR3 DNA follows: TGCGCCAGCAGTGAAAACGGGGCGAGGACCGGGGAGCTGTTTTTT. Translating gives CASSENGARTGELFF.

This clonotype was seen at least ten times. This rearrangement joins TRBV28 to TRBJ2-2; D is unclear. The length of the CDR3 is 15 residues. Germline values: CDR1 MDHEN, CDR2 SYDVKM. Trimming removed 2 bases from V and 4 bases from J, with 11 bases in between. CDR3 sequence: CASSLDSRLTGELFF. The CDR3 region has the DNA TGTGCCAGCAGTTTAGACTCAAGGCTCACCGGGGAGCTGTTTTTT.

The rearrangement links TRBV5-1 to TRBJ2-7; the D is unclear. V was pared by 2 bases and J by 5 bases, with 5 bases between. Germline CDR1 reads SGHRS; CDR2 reads YFSETQ. The CDR3 is 11 residues long. The CDR3 here is CASSFLDEQYF. In DNA, the CDR3 is TGCGCCAGCAGCTTTTTAGACGAGCAGTACTTC.

The chain couples TRBV14 to TRBJ2-1, with 11 bases matching TRBD2. Germline-derived CDR1 and CDR2 are SGHDN and FVKESK. The length of the CDR3 is 17 residues. The V and J ends lost 3 bases and 5 bases, in that order; junction bases with no gene match: 9. The CDR3 spells CASSHFLTSGIDNEQFF. The CDR3 nucleotides are TGTGCCAGCAGCCATTTCCTGACTAGCGGGATTGACAATGAGCAGTTCTTC.

This clonotype was seen at least ten times. This rearrangement joins TRBV7-9 to TRBJ2-3; 9 bases fit TRBD2. The germline V gene has CDR1 SEHNR and CDR2 FQNEAQ (reference sequence). This CDR3 is built from 19 residues. V shed 3 bases, J shed 2 bases, and the junction held 15 bases outside the gene matches. The DNA for the CDR3 is TGTGCCAGCAGCTTCGAGTTAGGAGGCGGGAGGGCCCCCACAGATACGCAGTATTTT. This translates into CASSFELGGGRAPTDTQYF.

In this sample, this clonotype turned up many times. The rearrangement links TRBV3-1 to TRBJ2-3, with 7 bases lining up with TRBD2. Germline CDR1 and CDR2: LGHDT and YNNKEL (reference sequence). This CDR3 spans 14 amino acids. V shed 6 bases and J 6 bases; nucleotides not matched to a gene: 9. The DNA of the CDR3 is TGTGCCAGCAGTCTTCGACTAGCCGGCGATACGCAGTATTTT. It translates to CASSLRLAGDTQYF.

This clonotype was seen more than once but under ten times. The chain has TRBV7-8 and TRBJ1-4, with TRBD1 as a possible D gene (5 bases). V dropped 3 bases and J dropped 8 bases, with 16 bases sitting between them. Germline V gives CDR1 SGHVS, CDR2 FQNEAQ. The CDR3 loop spans 15 amino acids. CDR3 protein: CASSFQGKEQEKLFF. The CDR3 DNA reads as TGTGCCAGCAGCTTCCAGGGAAAGGAGCAGGAAAAACTGTTTTTT. Using reference TRBV7-8 and TRBJ1-4 for the parts outside the CDR3, the full variable domain is GAGVSQSPRYKVAKRGQDVALRCDPISGHVSLFWYQQALGQGPEFLTYFQNEAQLDKSGLPSDRFFAERPEGSVSTLKIQRTQQEDSAVYLCASSFQGKEQEKLFFGSGTQLSVL.

The chain recombines TRBV20-1 with TRBJ1-2, with D possibly TRBD1 on 6 matching bases. V was cut by 3 bases and J by 6 bases, with 20 bases left in between. The CDR3 totals 15 residues. Germline-derived CDR1 and CDR2 are DFQATT and SNEGSKA (reference sequence). CDR3 residues: CSASPTGRVTDGYTF. CDR3 sequence (DNA): TGCAGTGCTAGCCCAACAGGGAGGGTCACAGATGGCTACACCTTC.

Ten or more counts support this clonotype. The V gene is TRBV7-9, the J gene TRBJ1-1, with unresolved D. This CDR3 spans 11 amino acids. Trimming removed 1 base at V and 6 bases at J, with 3 bases between. Germline CDR1 SEHNR, CDR2 FQNEAQ (reference sequence). In nucleotides, the CDR3 is TGTGCCAGCAGCTTAGGTTCTGAAGCTTTCTTT. It yields the protein CASSLGSEAFF.

This clonotype was counted between two and nine times. The chain couples TRBV5-5 to TRBJ1-2, with TRBD1 as a possible D gene (5 bases). Looked up from germline, CDR1 is SGHKS and CDR2 is YYEKEE (reference sequence). The ends were cut back, 2 bases at V and 4 bases at J, with 15 bases in the middle. This CDR3 has 15 amino acids. The CDR3 DNA reads TGTGCCAGCAGCTTAACGGACACCATAACCTATGGCTACACCTTC. Translating gives CASSLTDTITYGYTF.

This clonotype occurred many times. The V call is TRBV19, the J call TRBJ2-2; D gene ambiguous. CDR3 length: 15 amino acids. Trimming removed 1 base from V and 0 bases from J, with 6 bases in between. Germline V gene data show CDR1 as LNHDA and CDR2 as SQIVND (reference sequence). The CDR3 nucleotides are TGTGCCAGTAGTATAGCGGGTGCGAACACCGGGGAGCTGTTTTTT. Residues: CASSIAGANTGELFF.

A few counts support this clonotype. The gene calls are TRBV6-1 and TRBJ1-1; the match to TRBD1 covers 8 bases. V trimming: 7 bases; J trimming: 4 bases; junction bases outside the gene matches: 14. Germline V gives CDR1 MNHNS, CDR2 SASEGT. The CDR3 spans 16 residues. In DNA form, the CDR3 reads TGTGCCAGCAAGGACAGGGTGGGGACTTTGGGCACTGAAGCTTTCTTT. It is translated as CASKDRVGTLGTEAFF.

This clonotype showed up many times. J is TRBJ1-1 and V is TRBV12-3 or TRBV12-4; TRBD1 is a possible D gene (5 bases). The CDR3 covers 19 residues. With 6 bases removed from V and 3 bases from J, the gap between germline ends came to 29 bases. CDR3 in amino acids: CASSPGVLSSGRFDTEAFF. CDR3 coding DNA: TGTGCCAGCAGCCCGGGGGTTTTGTCGTCAGGGAGATTTGACACTGAAGCTTTCTTT.

This clonotype occurred many times. The chain couples TRBV20-1 to TRBJ2-7; the match to TRBD2 covers 7 bases. The junction had 17 bases not matched to a gene; V was cut back by 4 bases and J by 2 bases. Germline lookup yields CDR1 DFQATT and CDR2 SNEGSKA (reference sequence). The CDR3 spans 17 residues. The CDR3 coding sequence is TGCAGTGCTATGGGTTTCTCGACGGGACTACCGACCTACGAGCAGTACTTC. It yields the protein CSAMGFSTGLPTYEQYF.

The CDR3 here is CASSLRESISGANVLTF. The CDR3 DNA is TGTGCCAGCAGTTTAAGGGAATCCATCTCTGGGGCCAACGTCCTGACTTTC. The chain joins TRBV27 to TRBJ2-6; D unclear. Germline CDR1 reads MNHEY; CDR2 reads SMNVEV (reference sequence). CDR3 size: 17 residues. Trimming removed 2 bases at V and 0 bases at J, with 11 bases between.

The table lists this clonotype with a few counts. The chain links TRBV5-6 to TRBJ1-5; 8 positions match TRBD1. V was clipped by 4 bases and J by 6 bases; unmatched bases: 9. Germline V gene data show CDR1 as SGHDT and CDR2 as YYEEEE. This CDR3 has 15 residues. Here the CDR3 DNA reads TGTGCCAGCAGCCGGGACAGGAGGGTGGGTCAGCCCCAGCATTTT. Translating gives CASSRDRRVGQPQHF.

This clonotype was picked up a small number of times. The J gene is TRBJ2-3, the V gene TRBV12-3 or TRBV12-4; no clear D. This CDR3 is 11 amino acids long. Trimming shortened V by 2 bases and J by 6 bases, and 3 bases separated the two germline ends. The CDR3 DNA reads TGTGCCAGCAGTTTACAGGATACGCAGTATTTT. Translating gives CASSLQDTQYF.

This clonotype was seen once. A much larger clone lies one base from this, so it may be a read error. The chain joins TRBV6-1 to TRBJ1-5; possibly TRBD1 for D (6 bases). Germline loops: CDR1 MNHNS, CDR2 SASEGT. The CDR3 consists of 14 residues. CDR3 amino acids: CASSGWGGSQPQNF. The CDR3 DNA sequence: TGTGCCAGCAGTGGCTGGGGGGGCTCACAGCCCCAGAATTTT.

This clonotype appeared many times. V usage is TRBV16 and J usage is TRBJ1-2, with D possibly being TRBD1 (5 bases). Trimming stripped 4 bases from V and 6 bases from J, with 15 bases between. Germline loops: CDR1 KGHSY, CDR2 FQNENV. The CDR3 sequence is 14 residues long. CDR3: CASSLKAGRDGYTF. CDR3 nucleotide sequence: TGTGCCAGCAGCCTTAAGGCAGGGAGGGATGGCTACACCTTC. The variable domain in full, with the rest retrieved from reference TRBV16 and TRBJ1-2, is GEEVAQTPKHLVRGEGQKAKLYCAPIKGHSYVFWYQQVLKNEFKFLISFQNENVFDETGMPKERFSAKCLPNSPCSLEIQATKLEDSAVYFCASSLKAGRDGYTFGSGTRLTVV.

This clonotype was seen more than once but under ten times. The chain joins TRBV19 to TRBJ2-2; D remains unclear. This CDR3 spans 14 amino acids. Germline V gene sequence: CDR1 LNHDA, CDR2 SQIVND (reference sequence). Trimming pared 5 bases from V and 4 bases from J, leaving 11 bases between. The CDR3 nucleotides are TGTGCCAGTAGTGTCGTAGGCGGCACCGGGGAGCTGTTTTTT. It specifies CASSVVGGTGELFF.

The CDR3 sequence is CSVGRSPSTGELFF. CDR3 sequence (DNA): TGCAGCGTTGGCCGGAGCCCCTCCACCGGGGAGCTGTTTTTT. The V and J genes are TRBV29-1 and TRBJ2-2; D gene uncertain. CDR3 length equals 14 residues. Trimming pared 4 bases from V and 4 bases from J, leaving 13 bases between. The germline V gene has CDR1 SQVTM and CDR2 ANQGSEA.

This clonotype has a count of ten or more. The gene calls are TRBV12-3 or TRBV12-4 and TRBJ2-1, with a weak D call TRBD2 (5 bases). Trimming cost V 6 bases and J 4 bases, with 7 bases left between them. The CDR3 length is 12 residues. CDR3 sequence reads: CASSTRYNEQFF. The CDR3 bases are TGTGCCAGCAGCACTAGGTACAATGAGCAGTTCTTC.

This clonotype was picked up many times. The chain is built from TRBV18 and TRBJ1-5; maybe TRBD1 (5 bases). The CDR3 runs 18 residues. V was trimmed by 3 bases and J by 6 bases, leaving 24 bases between them. Germline CDR1 is KGHSH and CDR2 is LQKENI. The CDR3 sequence: CASSPQAVRGTATQPQHF. CDR3 nucleotides: TGTGCCAGCTCACCCCAAGCGGTTAGAGGGACGGCGACTCAGCCCCAGCATTTT.

CDR3 DNA: TGTGCCAGTAGTCCGCTGGAGAGAAAACATGAAAAACTGTTTTTT. Translated: CASSPLERKHEKLFF. The V call is TRBV19, the J call TRBJ1-4, with D unresolved. Germline CDR1 is LNHDA and CDR2 is SQIVND (reference sequence). The CDR3 sequence is 15 residues long. Between the trimmed V and J ends, which lost 5 bases and 6 bases, there was a span of 16 bases.

This clonotype came up a few times. This chain joins TRBV27 and TRBJ1-4, with D maybe TRBD1 (6 bases). The CDR3 runs to 14 residues. V lost 7 bases and J 3 bases, leaving 12 bases between the germline ends. Germline CDR1 MNHEY, CDR2 SMNVEV (reference sequence). The CDR3, as DNA: TGTGCCAGCACACTGGGGGGCCCTAATGAAAAACTGTTTTTT. Residues: CASTLGGPNEKLFF. The full variable domain, with the rest looked up from reference TRBV27 and TRBJ1-4, is EAQVTQNPRYLITVTGKKLTVTCSQNMNHEYMSWYRQDPGLGLRQIYYSMNVEVTDKGDVPEGYKVSRKEKRNFPLILESPSPNQTSLYFCASTLGGPNEKLFFGSGTQLSVL.

In this sample, this clonotype turned up many times. The chain combines TRBV18 with TRBJ1-1; D not resolved. CDR1 and CDR2 (germline): KGHSH, LQKENI. The CDR3 sequence is 14 residues long. With 3 bases removed from V and 1 base from J, the gap between germline ends came to 9 bases. The DNA of the CDR3 is TGTGCCAGCTCACCTCCTAAGGGGAACACTGAAGCTTTCTTT. It codes for CASSPPKGNTEAFF.